A selection of T cell receptor beta chains follows, all from one sample in a study of shared clonotypes between healthy human individuals. The protocol was immunoSEQ multiplex PCR, while the TCRdb copy is restricted to in-frame clones and leaves out a portion. This table has roughly 1,100,000 clones, 65% to 75% appearing once. Sequences were obtained from memory CD4+ T cells sorted from blood. The receptors were gathered from a young man in good health. CDR3s include the opening cysteine and the closing phenylalanine or tryptophan. Fields, in order: CDR3 DNA, CDR3 protein, J gene, V gene, clone size, D gene. A D gene is named only where the DNA matches it firmly. Not all rows give a size; the values are once, few, many and, for expanded clones, a class.

CDR3nt: TGTGCCAGCAGCAGAACAGCGGACTTTACCTACGAGCAGTACTTC
CDR3aa: CASSRTADFTYEQYF
j_gene: TRBJ2-7
v_gene: TRBV27
abundance: -
d_gene: -

CDR3nt: TGCGCCAGCACTCGGACAGGGTATGGCTACACCTTC
CDR3aa: CASTRTGYGYTF
j_gene: TRBJ1-2
v_gene: TRBV10-2
abundance: -
d_gene: TRBD1

CDR3nt: TGTGCCTACCAAAAGGGAGATGCCTCCCCCCAGTACTTC
CDR3aa: CAYQKGDASPQYF
j_gene: TRBJ2-5
v_gene: TRBV21-1
abundance: -
d_gene: -

CDR3nt: TGTGCCAGCAGCTTCCCCGGGACAGGGTATACGCAGTATTTT
CDR3aa: CASSFPGTGYTQYF
j_gene: TRBJ2-3
v_gene: TRBV11-2
abundance: -
d_gene: TRBD1

CDR3nt: TGCGCCAGCAGCTTTGAGAGACCGAACACTGAAGCTTTCTTT
CDR3aa: CASSFERPNTEAFF
j_gene: TRBJ1-1
v_gene: TRBV5-1
abundance: -
d_gene: -

CDR3nt: TGTGCCATCAGTGAGATAGGGCACTCCTACGAGCAGTACTTC
CDR3aa: CAISEIGHSYEQYF
j_gene: TRBJ2-7
v_gene: TRBV10-3
abundance: -
d_gene: -

CDR3nt: TGTGCCAGCAGTTTAACAGGGTTCGGCGGCTACACCTTC
CDR3aa: CASSLTGFGGYTF
j_gene: TRBJ1-2
v_gene: TRBV28
abundance: -
d_gene: -

CDR3nt: TGTGCCAGCAGCGCCGAGACAGGGGGCGCTTTGGGGGCCAACGTCCTGACTTTC
CDR3aa: CASSAETGGALGANVLTF
j_gene: TRBJ2-6
v_gene: TRBV9
abundance: -
d_gene: TRBD1

CDR3nt: TGTGCCAGCAGCGCCGGTCCGGACTCAGGGCCCCTCAGAGATGAGCAGTTCTTC
CDR3aa: CASSAGPDSGPLRDEQFF
j_gene: TRBJ2-1
v_gene: TRBV9
abundance: -
d_gene: -

CDR3nt: TGTGCCAGCAGTTTACAGGGTCAGCCCCAGCATTTT
CDR3aa: CASSLQGQPQHF
j_gene: TRBJ1-5
v_gene: TRBV28
abundance: -
d_gene: -

CDR3nt: TGTGCCAGTCGGGACAGGGCTTACGAGCAGTACTTC
CDR3aa: CASRDRAYEQYF
j_gene: TRBJ2-7
v_gene: TRBV6-5
abundance: -
d_gene: TRBD1

CDR3nt: TGTGCCAGCAGCTTAGTGCAGGGGGCCTTCCCAGATACGCAGTATTTT
CDR3aa: CASSLVQGAFPDTQYF
j_gene: TRBJ2-3
v_gene: TRBV11-2
abundance: few
d_gene: TRBD1

CDR3nt: TGTGCCTGGAGTACCTCGCCCGAAGGAGAACTGCATTTT
CDR3aa: CAWSTSPEGELHF
j_gene: TRBJ1-5
v_gene: TRBV30
abundance: few
d_gene: -

CDR3nt: TGTGCCAGCAGCTCTGGGATGACAGGGGCTAACTATGGCTACACCTTC
CDR3aa: CASSSGMTGANYGYTF
j_gene: TRBJ1-2
v_gene: TRBV7-6
abundance: -
d_gene: TRBD1

CDR3nt: TGTGCCAGCAGCTTATTGCCTAGCGTTAGCACAGATACGCAGTATTTT
CDR3aa: CASSLLPSVSTDTQYF
j_gene: TRBJ2-3
v_gene: TRBV11-2
abundance: once
d_gene: -

CDR3nt: TGTGCCAGCTCACAGGGACAGGGCAGGACAGATACGCAGTATTTT
CDR3aa: CASSQGQGRTDTQYF
j_gene: TRBJ2-3
v_gene: TRBV18
abundance: -
d_gene: TRBD1

CDR3nt: TGTGCCAGCTATCGGGGCGGGCCCAGCACTGAAGCTTTCTTT
CDR3aa: CASYRGGPSTEAFF
j_gene: TRBJ1-1
v_gene: TRBV27
abundance: few
d_gene: -

CDR3nt: TGTGCCAGCAGTTACTCTAACAGACTTTTAGGAGAGCAGTACTTC
CDR3aa: CASSYSNRLLGEQYF
j_gene: TRBJ2-7
v_gene: TRBV6-5
abundance: -
d_gene: -

CDR3nt: TGTGCCACCAGCAGAGGAGGGACGGAGTACGAGCAGTACTTC
CDR3aa: CATSRGGTEYEQYF
j_gene: TRBJ2-7
v_gene: TRBV15
abundance: -
d_gene: -

CDR3nt: TGTGCCAGCTCACCACCCCGCGGGGATCACGAGCAGTACTTC
CDR3aa: CASSPPRGDHEQYF
j_gene: TRBJ2-7
v_gene: TRBV18
abundance: -
d_gene: -

CDR3nt: TGTGCCAGCAGCCCCTCGGGGTGGCACATTCAGTACTTC
CDR3aa: CASSPSGWHIQYF
j_gene: TRBJ2-4
v_gene: TRBV14
abundance: -
d_gene: -

CDR3nt: TGTGCCAGTAGTATTCGGACTGGCGTCGGTGAAAAACTGTTTTTT
CDR3aa: CASSIRTGVGEKLFF
j_gene: TRBJ1-4
v_gene: TRBV19
abundance: -
d_gene: -

CDR3nt: TGTGCCAGCAGCTTATATGGTGTGTGGAATGAGCAGTTCTTC
CDR3aa: CASSLYGVWNEQFF
j_gene: TRBJ2-1
v_gene: TRBV7-2
abundance: -
d_gene: -

CDR3nt: TGTGCCAGCAGCGTAGCAGGCGAGGGGCCCCCTGGAAACACCATATATTTT
CDR3aa: CASSVAGEGPPGNTIYF
j_gene: TRBJ1-3
v_gene: TRBV9
abundance: -
d_gene: -

CDR3nt: TGTGCCAGCAGTGACTACAGGGGTTGGGAAAAACTGTTTTTT
CDR3aa: CASSDYRGWEKLFF
j_gene: TRBJ1-4
v_gene: TRBV6-1
abundance: -
d_gene: TRBD1

CDR3nt: TGTGCCTGGAGCGTATCCGGGACACCAAACATTCAGTACTTC
CDR3aa: CAWSVSGTPNIQYF
j_gene: TRBJ2-4
v_gene: TRBV30
abundance: -
d_gene: -

CDR3nt: TGTGCCAGCAGAGACAGAGTAAACACTGAAGCTTTCTTT
CDR3aa: CASRDRVNTEAFF
j_gene: TRBJ1-1
v_gene: TRBV27
abundance: few
d_gene: -

CDR3nt: TGTGCCAGCAGTTACTCAGGCAGTGTCTACGAGCAGTACTTC
CDR3aa: CASSYSGSVYEQYF
j_gene: TRBJ2-7
v_gene: TRBV6-5
abundance: few
d_gene: -

CDR3nt: TGTGCCGCCGGAGGCCTATTAAACAATGAGCAGTTCTTC
CDR3aa: CAAGGLLNNEQFF
j_gene: TRBJ2-1
v_gene: TRBV10-3
abundance: -
d_gene: -

CDR3nt: TGTGCCAGCAGCCGCAGGGGGGGGTCCCTTTCTGGAAACACCATATATTTT
CDR3aa: CASSRRGGSLSGNTIYF
j_gene: TRBJ1-3
v_gene: TRBV14
abundance: -
d_gene: TRBD1

CDR3nt: TGTGCCTTAAAAGGGACAGGGGAAGAAAAAAACTATGGCTACACCTTC
CDR3aa: CALKGTGEEKNYGYTF
j_gene: TRBJ1-2
v_gene: TRBV28
abundance: few
d_gene: TRBD1

CDR3nt: TGCGCCAGCAGCCTGGACGGGTCGTGGCAGCCCCAGCATTTT
CDR3aa: CASSLDGSWQPQHF
j_gene: TRBJ1-5
v_gene: TRBV5-1
abundance: -
d_gene: -

CDR3nt: TGTGCCAGCAGCTTAACGGATACCGGGGAGCTGTTTTTT
CDR3aa: CASSLTDTGELFF
j_gene: TRBJ2-2
v_gene: TRBV7-3
abundance: -
d_gene: -

CDR3nt: TGTGCCAGCAGTGAATTCGGTGGGCCACCCCTCCACTTT
CDR3aa: CASSEFGGPPLHF
j_gene: TRBJ1-6
v_gene: TRBV6-1
abundance: -
d_gene: -

CDR3nt: TGTGCCAGCAGCTTAGGGGGACAGGGGATAGATACGCAGTATTTT
CDR3aa: CASSLGGQGIDTQYF
j_gene: TRBJ2-3
v_gene: TRBV7-2
abundance: -
d_gene: TRBD1

CDR3nt: TGCGCCAGCAGCCGGCAGAGGGATGAGCAGTTCTTC
CDR3aa: CASSRQRDEQFF
j_gene: TRBJ2-1
v_gene: TRBV4-1
abundance: -
d_gene: -

CDR3nt: TGTGCCAGCAGCCCGGACAGGGGGCTCTATGGCTACACCTTC
CDR3aa: CASSPDRGLYGYTF
j_gene: TRBJ1-2
v_gene: TRBV5-4
abundance: -
d_gene: TRBD1

CDR3nt: TGTGCCAGCAGTGAAGGCGTACAGAGCTCCTACGAGCAGTACTTC
CDR3aa: CASSEGVQSSYEQYF
j_gene: TRBJ2-7
v_gene: TRBV25-1
abundance: -
d_gene: -

CDR3nt: TGTGCCAGTAGTATCTATATACCGGGACAGGGAAGGAATCAGCCCCAGCATTTT
CDR3aa: CASSIYIPGQGRNQPQHF
j_gene: TRBJ1-5
v_gene: TRBV19
abundance: -
d_gene: TRBD1

CDR3nt: TGTGCCAGCAGTTTTCGGGGTGTCTATTTGTTCTTC
CDR3aa: CASSFRGVYLFF
j_gene: TRBJ2-1
v_gene: TRBV6-9
abundance: few
d_gene: -

CDR3nt: TGTGCCAGCAGCTTAAGACAGGGGGTAAACAATGAGCAGTTCTTC
CDR3aa: CASSLRQGVNNEQFF
j_gene: TRBJ2-1
v_gene: TRBV7-2
abundance: once
d_gene: TRBD1

CDR3nt: TGTGCCAGCAGCTATCAAGGGTATGGCGGTAGAAACGAGCAGTACTTC
CDR3aa: CASSYQGYGGRNEQYF
j_gene: TRBJ2-7
v_gene: TRBV7-2
abundance: -
d_gene: -

CDR3nt: TGTGCCAGCTCTTTCTCGTGTGGGGTGGGGAACACTGAAGCTTTCTTT
CDR3aa: CASSFSCGVGNTEAFF
j_gene: TRBJ1-1
v_gene: TRBV27
abundance: -
d_gene: -

CDR3nt: TGCGCCAGCAGGATTGAGGGAGGGCCGTACGAGCAGTACTTC
CDR3aa: CASRIEGGPYEQYF
j_gene: TRBJ2-7
v_gene: TRBV5-1
abundance: -
d_gene: TRBD2

CDR3nt: TGTGCCATCAGTGAGCAGGGGAGATTTAATGGCTACACCTTC
CDR3aa: CAISEQGRFNGYTF
j_gene: TRBJ1-2
v_gene: TRBV10-3
abundance: -
d_gene: -

CDR3nt: TGCGCCAGCAGCGTGGGGGATACACCGCAGTATTTT
CDR3aa: CASSVGDTPQYF
j_gene: TRBJ2-3
v_gene: TRBV5-1
abundance: once
d_gene: -

CDR3nt: TGTGCCAGCAGTCCCCAGCGGGGGGGCCGTTCCGCAGAGACCCAGTACTTC
CDR3aa: CASSPQRGGRSAETQYF
j_gene: TRBJ2-5
v_gene: TRBV28
abundance: -
d_gene: TRBD2

CDR3nt: TGTGCCAGCAGTTTCGGGACTGCGGGCAATCAGCCCCAGCATTTT
CDR3aa: CASSFGTAGNQPQHF
j_gene: TRBJ1-5
v_gene: TRBV6-6
abundance: -
d_gene: -

CDR3nt: TGTGCCACCAGCTTAAGACAGGGACCCACCGGGGAGCTGTTTTTT
CDR3aa: CATSLRQGPTGELFF
j_gene: TRBJ2-2
v_gene: TRBV15
abundance: -
d_gene: TRBD1

CDR3nt: TGTGCCAGCCGTCGGACGGGCGGTGAAGCTTTCTTT
CDR3aa: CASRRTGGEAFF
j_gene: TRBJ1-1
v_gene: TRBV18
abundance: -
d_gene: -

CDR3nt: TGTGCCAGCAGCCGGGACAGGAGCCTTCAAGAGACCCAGTACTTC
CDR3aa: CASSRDRSLQETQYF
j_gene: TRBJ2-5
v_gene: TRBV2
abundance: many
d_gene: TRBD1

CDR3nt: TGTGCCAGCAGCCGGGAAACAGGGCTATATAATTCACCCCTCCACTTT
CDR3aa: CASSRETGLYNSPLHF
j_gene: TRBJ1-6
v_gene: TRBV2
abundance: -
d_gene: -